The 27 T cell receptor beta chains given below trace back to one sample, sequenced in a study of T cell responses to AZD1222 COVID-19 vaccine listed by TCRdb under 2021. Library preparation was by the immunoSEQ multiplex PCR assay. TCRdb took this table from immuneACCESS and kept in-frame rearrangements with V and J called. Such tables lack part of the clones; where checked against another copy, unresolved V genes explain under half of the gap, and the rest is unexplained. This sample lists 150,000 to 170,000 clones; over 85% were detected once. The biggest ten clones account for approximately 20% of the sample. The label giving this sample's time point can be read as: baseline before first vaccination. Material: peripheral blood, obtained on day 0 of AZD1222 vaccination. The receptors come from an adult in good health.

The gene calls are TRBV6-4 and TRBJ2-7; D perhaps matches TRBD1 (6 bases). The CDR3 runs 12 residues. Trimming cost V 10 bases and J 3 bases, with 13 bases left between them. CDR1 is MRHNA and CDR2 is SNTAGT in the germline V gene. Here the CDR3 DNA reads TGTGCCATTCCCAGGGGACGCTACGAGCAGTACTTC. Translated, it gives CAIPRGRYEQYF.

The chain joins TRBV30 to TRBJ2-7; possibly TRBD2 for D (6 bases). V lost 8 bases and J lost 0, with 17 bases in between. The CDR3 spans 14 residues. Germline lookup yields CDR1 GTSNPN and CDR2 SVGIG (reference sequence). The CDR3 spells CAGTQGWSSYEQYF. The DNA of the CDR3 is TGTGCCGGGACTCAGGGATGGAGCTCCTACGAGCAGTACTTC.

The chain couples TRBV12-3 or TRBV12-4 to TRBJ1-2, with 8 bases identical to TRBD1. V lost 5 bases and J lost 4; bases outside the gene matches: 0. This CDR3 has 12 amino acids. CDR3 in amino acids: CASSTGGYGYTF. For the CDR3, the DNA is TGTGCCAGCAGTACAGGGGGCTATGGCTACACCTTC.

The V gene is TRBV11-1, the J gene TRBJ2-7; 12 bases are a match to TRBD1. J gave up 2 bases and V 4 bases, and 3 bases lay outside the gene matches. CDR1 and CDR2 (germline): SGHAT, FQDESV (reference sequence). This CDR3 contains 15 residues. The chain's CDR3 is CASSSGTGGPYEQYF. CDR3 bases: TGTGCCAGCAGCTCCGGGACAGGGGGCCCCTACGAGCAGTACTTC.

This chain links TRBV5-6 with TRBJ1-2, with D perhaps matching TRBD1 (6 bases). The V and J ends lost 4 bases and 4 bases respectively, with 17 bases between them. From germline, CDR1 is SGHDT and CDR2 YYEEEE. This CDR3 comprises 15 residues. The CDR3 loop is CASSLLDSQPYGYTF. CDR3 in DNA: TGTGCCAGCAGCCTCCTGGACAGCCAGCCCTATGGCTACACCTTC.

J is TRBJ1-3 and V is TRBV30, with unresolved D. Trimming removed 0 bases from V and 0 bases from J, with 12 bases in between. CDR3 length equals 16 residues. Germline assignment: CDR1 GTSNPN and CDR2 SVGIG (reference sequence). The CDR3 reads CAWSVIGSLSGNTIYF. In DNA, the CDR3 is TGTGCCTGGAGTGTAATCGGCTCCCTCTCTGGAAACACCATATATTTT. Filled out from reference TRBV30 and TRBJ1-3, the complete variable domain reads SQTIHQWPATLVQPVGSPLSLECTVEGTSNPNLYWYRQAAGRGLQLLFYSVGIGQISSEVPQNLSASRPQDRQFILSSKKLLLSDSGFYLCAWSVIGSLSGNTIYFGEGSWLTVV.

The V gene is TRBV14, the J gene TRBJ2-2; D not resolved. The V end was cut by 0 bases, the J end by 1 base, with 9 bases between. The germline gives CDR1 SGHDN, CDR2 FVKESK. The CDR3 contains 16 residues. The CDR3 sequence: CASSQDLAGNTGELFF. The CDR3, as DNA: TGTGCCAGCAGCCAAGATCTTGCAGGGAACACCGGGGAGCTGTTTTTT.

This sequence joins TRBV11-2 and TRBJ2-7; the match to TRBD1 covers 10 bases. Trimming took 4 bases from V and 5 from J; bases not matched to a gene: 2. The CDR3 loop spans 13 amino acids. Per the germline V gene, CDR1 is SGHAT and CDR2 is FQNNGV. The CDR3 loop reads CASSSGQGNEQYF. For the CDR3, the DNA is TGTGCCAGCAGCTCGGGACAGGGGAACGAGCAGTACTTC.

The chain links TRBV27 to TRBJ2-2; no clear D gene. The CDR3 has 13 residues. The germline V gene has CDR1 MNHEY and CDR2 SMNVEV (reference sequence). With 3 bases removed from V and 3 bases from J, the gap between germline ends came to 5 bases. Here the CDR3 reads CASSLLDTGELFF. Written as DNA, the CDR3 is TGTGCCAGCAGTTTGTTGGACACCGGGGAGCTGTTTTTT.

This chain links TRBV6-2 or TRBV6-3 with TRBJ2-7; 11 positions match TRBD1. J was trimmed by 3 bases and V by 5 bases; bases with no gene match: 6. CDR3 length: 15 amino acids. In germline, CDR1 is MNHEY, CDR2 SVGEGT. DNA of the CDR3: TGTGCCAGCAGTACGCCCGGGACAGGGGGCTACGAGCAGTACTTC. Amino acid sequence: CASSTPGTGGYEQYF.

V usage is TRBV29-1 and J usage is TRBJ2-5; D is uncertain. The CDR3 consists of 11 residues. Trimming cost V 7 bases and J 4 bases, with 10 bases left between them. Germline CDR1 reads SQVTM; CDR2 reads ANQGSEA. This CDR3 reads CSALLSETQYF. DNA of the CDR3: TGCAGCGCACTCTTGTCAGAGACCCAGTACTTC.

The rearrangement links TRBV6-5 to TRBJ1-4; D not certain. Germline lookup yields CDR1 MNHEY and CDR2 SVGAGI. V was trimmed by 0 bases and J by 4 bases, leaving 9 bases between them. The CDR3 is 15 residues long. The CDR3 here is CASSYSGKGNEKLFF. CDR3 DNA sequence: TGTGCCAGCAGTTACTCGGGCAAGGGTAATGAAAAACTGTTTTTT.

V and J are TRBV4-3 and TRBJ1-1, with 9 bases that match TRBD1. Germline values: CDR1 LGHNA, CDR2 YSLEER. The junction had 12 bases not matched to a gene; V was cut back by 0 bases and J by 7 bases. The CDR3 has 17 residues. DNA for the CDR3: TGCGCCAGCAGCCAAGAAACCGTCCGGACAGGGGTTATTGAAGCTTTCTTT. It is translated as CASSQETVRTGVIEAFF.

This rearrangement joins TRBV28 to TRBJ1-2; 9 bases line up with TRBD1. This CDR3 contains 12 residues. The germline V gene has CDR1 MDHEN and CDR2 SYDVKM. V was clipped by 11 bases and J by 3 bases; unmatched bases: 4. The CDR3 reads CAGGTGYYGYTF. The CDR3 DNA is TGTGCCGGGGGGACAGGGTACTATGGCTACACCTTC.

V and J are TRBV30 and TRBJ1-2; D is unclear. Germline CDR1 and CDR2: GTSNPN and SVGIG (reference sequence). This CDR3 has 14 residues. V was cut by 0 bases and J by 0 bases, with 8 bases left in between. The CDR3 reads CAWSVLQSNYGYTF. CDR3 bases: TGTGCCTGGAGTGTACTGCAGTCTAACTATGGCTACACCTTC.

The CDR3 is CASARRQGGSSGNTIYF. As DNA, the CDR3 is TGTGCCAGTGCCCGGCGTCAGGGAGGTTCCTCTGGAAACACCATATATTTT. The gene calls are TRBV19 and TRBJ1-3; TRBD1 is a possible D gene (5 bases). Trimming took off 8 bases at V and 0 bases at J, with 20 bases between the two ends. The germline V gene has CDR1 LNHDA and CDR2 SQIVND (reference sequence). This CDR3 has 17 residues.

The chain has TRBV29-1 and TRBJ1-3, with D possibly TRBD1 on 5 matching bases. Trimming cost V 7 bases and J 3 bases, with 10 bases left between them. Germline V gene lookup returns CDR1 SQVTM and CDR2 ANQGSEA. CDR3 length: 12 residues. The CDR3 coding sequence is TGCAGCGGGGGGGGTCTTGGAAACACCATATATTTT. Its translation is CSGGGLGNTIYF.

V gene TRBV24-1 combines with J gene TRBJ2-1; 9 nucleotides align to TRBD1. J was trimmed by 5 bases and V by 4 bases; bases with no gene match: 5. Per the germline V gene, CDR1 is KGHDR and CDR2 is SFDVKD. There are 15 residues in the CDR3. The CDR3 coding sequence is TGTGCCACCAGTGACAGCCGGACAGGGGACAATGAGCAGTTCTTC. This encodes CATSDSRTGDNEQFF.

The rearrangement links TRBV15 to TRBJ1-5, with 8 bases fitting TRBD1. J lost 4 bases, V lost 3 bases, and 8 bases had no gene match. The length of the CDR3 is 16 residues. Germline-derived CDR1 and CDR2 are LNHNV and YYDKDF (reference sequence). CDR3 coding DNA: TGTGCCACCAGCAGCCGGGACAGGTCGGGGAATCAGCCCCAGCATTTT. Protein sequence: CATSSRDRSGNQPQHF. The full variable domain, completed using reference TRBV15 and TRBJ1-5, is DAMVIQNPRYQVTQFGKPVTLSCSQTLNHNVMYWYQQKSSQAPKLLFHYYDKDFNNEADTPDNFQSRRPNTSFCFLDIRSPGLGDTAMYLCATSSRDRSGNQPQHFGDGTRLSIL.

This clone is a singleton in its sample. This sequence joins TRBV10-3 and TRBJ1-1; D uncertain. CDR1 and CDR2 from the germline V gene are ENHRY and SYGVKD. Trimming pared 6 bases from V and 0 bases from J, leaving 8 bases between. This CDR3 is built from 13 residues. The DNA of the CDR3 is TGTGCCATCAGGGACTATCTGAACACTGAAGCTTTCTTT. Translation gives CAIRDYLNTEAFF.

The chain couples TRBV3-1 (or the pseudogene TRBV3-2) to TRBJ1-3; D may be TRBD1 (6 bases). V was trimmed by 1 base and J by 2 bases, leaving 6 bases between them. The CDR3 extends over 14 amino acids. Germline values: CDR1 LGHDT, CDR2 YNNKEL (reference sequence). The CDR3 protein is CASSQAGAGNTIYF. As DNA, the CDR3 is TGTGCCAGCAGCCAAGCAGGGGCTGGAAACACCATATATTTT.

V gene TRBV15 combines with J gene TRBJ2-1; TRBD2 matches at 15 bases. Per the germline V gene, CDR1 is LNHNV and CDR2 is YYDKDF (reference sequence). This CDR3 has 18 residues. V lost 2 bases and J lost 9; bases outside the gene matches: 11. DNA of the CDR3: TGTGCCACCAGCAGATCTGGACTAGCGGGGGGGTCCAGTGGTGAGCAGTTCTTC. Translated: CATSRSGLAGGSSGEQFF.

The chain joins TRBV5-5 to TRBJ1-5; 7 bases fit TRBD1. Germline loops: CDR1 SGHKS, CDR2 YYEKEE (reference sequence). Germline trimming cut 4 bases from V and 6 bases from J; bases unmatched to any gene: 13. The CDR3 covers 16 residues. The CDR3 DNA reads TGTGCCAGCAGCCCTAGGGACAGCGCGTTGAGTCAGCCCCAGCATTTT. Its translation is CASSPRDSALSQPQHF.

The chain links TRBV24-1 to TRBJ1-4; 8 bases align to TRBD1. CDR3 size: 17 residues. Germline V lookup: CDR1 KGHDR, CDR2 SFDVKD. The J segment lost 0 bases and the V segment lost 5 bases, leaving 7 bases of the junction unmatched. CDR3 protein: CATSGGTGRSTNEKLFF. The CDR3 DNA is TGTGCCACCAGTGGGGGGACAGGCCGTTCAACTAATGAAAAACTGTTTTTT.

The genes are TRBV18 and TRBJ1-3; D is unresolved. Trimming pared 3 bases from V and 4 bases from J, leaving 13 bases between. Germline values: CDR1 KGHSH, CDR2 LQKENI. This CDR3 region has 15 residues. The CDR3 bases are TGTGCCAGCTCACCGCTTCGGGTTACCGGAAACACCATATATTTT. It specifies CASSPLRVTGNTIYF.

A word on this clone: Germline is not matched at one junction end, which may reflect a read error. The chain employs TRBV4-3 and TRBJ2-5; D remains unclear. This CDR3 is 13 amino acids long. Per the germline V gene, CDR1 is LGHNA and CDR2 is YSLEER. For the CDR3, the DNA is TGCGCCAGCAGCCAAGATTACCAAGGGACCCAGTACTTC. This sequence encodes CASSQDYQGTQYF.

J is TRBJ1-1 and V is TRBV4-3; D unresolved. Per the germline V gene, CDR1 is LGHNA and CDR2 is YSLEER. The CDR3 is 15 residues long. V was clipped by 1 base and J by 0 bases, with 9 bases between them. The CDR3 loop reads CASSQGKWVNTEAFF. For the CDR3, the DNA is TGCGCCAGCAGCCAAGGCAAGTGGGTGAACACTGAAGCTTTCTTT.